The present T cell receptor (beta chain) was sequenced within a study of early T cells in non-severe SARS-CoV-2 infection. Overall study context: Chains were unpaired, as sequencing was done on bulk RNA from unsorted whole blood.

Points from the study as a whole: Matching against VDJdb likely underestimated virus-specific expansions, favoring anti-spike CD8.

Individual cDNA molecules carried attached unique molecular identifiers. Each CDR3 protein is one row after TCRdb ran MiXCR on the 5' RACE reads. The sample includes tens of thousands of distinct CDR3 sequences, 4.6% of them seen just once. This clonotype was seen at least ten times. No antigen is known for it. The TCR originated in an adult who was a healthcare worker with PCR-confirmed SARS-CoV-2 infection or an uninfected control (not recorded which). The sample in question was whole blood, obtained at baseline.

CDR3 bases: TGTGCCAGCATTGGCCGGAGCACCGGGGAGCTGTTTTTT. This gives the protein CASIGRSTGELFF. The chain combines TRBV28 with TRBJ2-2; D ambiguous. The germline V gene encodes CDR1 MDHEN and CDR2 SYDVKM. CDR3 length: 13 amino acids. The V and J ends lost 7 bases and 4 bases respectively, with 10 bases between them.